A single sample is the source of the 6 T cell receptor beta chains below, sequenced in a study of blood T cells in healthy people across ages. Sample-barcoded 5' priming and a J-beta primer mix drove a second PCR of about 7 to 12 cycles. TCRdb independently ran MiXCR on the 5' RACE reads; one entry per CDR3 protein. The sample contains 1.5 million to 1.9 million distinct CDR3 sequences, about 45% of which appear only once. Sample: blood. These receptors all come from a woman aged 18-30 years in good health.

Only a few counts were recorded for this clonotype. This chain uses TRBV20-1 with TRBJ2-5; no clear D. The CDR3 is 15 residues long. V dropped 0 bases and J dropped 1 base, with 12 bases sitting between them. Per germline, CDR1 DFQATT and CDR2 SNEGSKA (reference sequence). CDR3 nucleotide sequence: TGCAGTGCTAGAGATCTTCATATGGGCCAAGAGACCCAGTACTTC. Amino acid sequence: CSARDLHMGQETQYF.

This chain uses TRBV20-1 with TRBJ1-2; D is unresolved. V lost 4 bases and J 3 bases, leaving 12 bases between the germline ends. The CDR3 is 13 residues long. Germline CDR1 DFQATT, CDR2 SNEGSKA (reference sequence). The CDR3 spells CSATGRLHYGYTF. As DNA, the CDR3 is TGCAGTGCTACCGGCCGACTTCACTATGGCTACACCTTC.

The chain joins TRBV9 to TRBJ2-3; 11 bases are shared with TRBD2. The ends lost 4 bases at V and 5 bases at J; junction bases unmatched: 9. The germline V gene has CDR1 SGDLS and CDR2 YYNGEE. This CDR3 region has 16 residues. The CDR3 here is CASSTQLAGVIDTQYF. CDR3 nucleotides: TGTGCCAGCAGCACACAACTAGCGGGAGTGATAGATACGCAGTATTTT.

This chain links TRBV29-1 with TRBJ1-4; possible D gene TRBD1, 6 bases. CDR1 is SQVTM, CDR2 ANQGSEA, per germline. V dropped 2 bases and J dropped 8 bases, with 15 bases sitting between them. The CDR3 spans 14 residues. CDR3 DNA sequence: TGCAGCGTTGAAATGGGGGCAGTAGGGGAAAAACTGTTTTTT. Its protein product is CSVEMGAVGEKLFF.

The genes are TRBV20-1 and TRBJ1-5; D may be TRBD1 (6 bases). Germline lookup yields CDR1 DFQATT and CDR2 SNEGSKA (reference sequence). The CDR3 length is 14 residues. Trimming shortened V by 5 bases and J by 6 bases, and 17 bases separated the two germline ends. This CDR3 is CSAAGTWLGQPQHF. CDR3 bases: TGCAGTGCTGCAGGGACATGGCTTGGTCAGCCCCAGCATTTT.

This clonotype was seen a few times. The chain combines TRBV3-1 with TRBJ2-7, with D perhaps TRBD1 (6 bases). The CDR3 spans 15 residues. CDR1 LGHDT and CDR2 YNNKEL come from the germline V gene (reference sequence). Trimming removed 4 bases at V and 0 bases at J, with 13 bases between. As DNA, the CDR3 is TGTGCCAGCAGCCCATATGGACAGTTCTCCTACGAGCAGTACTTC. This sequence encodes CASSPYGQFSYEQYF.